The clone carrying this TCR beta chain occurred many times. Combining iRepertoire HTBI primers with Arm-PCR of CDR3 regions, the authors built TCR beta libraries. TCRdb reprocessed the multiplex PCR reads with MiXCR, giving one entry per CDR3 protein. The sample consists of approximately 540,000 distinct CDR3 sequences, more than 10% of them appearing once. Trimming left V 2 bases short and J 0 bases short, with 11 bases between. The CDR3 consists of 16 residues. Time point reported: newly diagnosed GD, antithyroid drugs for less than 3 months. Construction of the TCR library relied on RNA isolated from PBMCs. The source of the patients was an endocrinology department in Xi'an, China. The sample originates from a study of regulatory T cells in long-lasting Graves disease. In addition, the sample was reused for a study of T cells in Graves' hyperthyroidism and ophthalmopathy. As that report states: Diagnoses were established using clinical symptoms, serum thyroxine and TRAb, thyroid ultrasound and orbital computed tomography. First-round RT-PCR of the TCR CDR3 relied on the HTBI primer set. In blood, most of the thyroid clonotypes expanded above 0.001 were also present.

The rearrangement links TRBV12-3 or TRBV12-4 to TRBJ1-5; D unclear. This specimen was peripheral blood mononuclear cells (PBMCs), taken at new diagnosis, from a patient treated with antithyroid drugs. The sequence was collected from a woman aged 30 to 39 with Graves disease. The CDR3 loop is CASSLRYGYSNQPQHF. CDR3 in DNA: TGTGCCAGCAGTTTACGATACGGATATAGCAATCAGCCCCAGCATTTT.